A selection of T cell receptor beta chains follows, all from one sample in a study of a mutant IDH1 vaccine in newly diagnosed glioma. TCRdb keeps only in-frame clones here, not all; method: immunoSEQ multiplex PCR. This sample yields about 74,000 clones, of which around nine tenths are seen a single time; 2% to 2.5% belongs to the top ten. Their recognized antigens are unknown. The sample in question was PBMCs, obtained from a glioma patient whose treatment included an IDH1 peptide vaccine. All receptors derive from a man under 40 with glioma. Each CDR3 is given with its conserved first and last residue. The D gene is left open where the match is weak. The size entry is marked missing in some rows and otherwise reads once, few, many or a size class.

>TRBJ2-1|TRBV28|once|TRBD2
CASSLGLANEQFF
TGTGCCAGCAGTTTAGGACTAGCCAATGAGCAGTTCTTC
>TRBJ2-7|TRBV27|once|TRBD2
CASSPGLAGARWDEQYF
TGTGCCAGCAGTCCCGGACTAGCGGGAGCGCGGTGGGACGAGCAGTACTTC
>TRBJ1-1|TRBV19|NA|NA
CASSPRVTLNTEAFF
TGTGCCAGTAGTCCCCGAGTCACATTGAACACTGAAGCTTTCTTT
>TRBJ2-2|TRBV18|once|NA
CASSPDTNTGELFF
TGTGCCAGCTCACCCGACACGAACACCGGGGAGCTGTTTTTT
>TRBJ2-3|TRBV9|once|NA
CASSAASRDTDTQYF
TGTGCCAGCAGCGCCGCTAGTCGTGATACAGATACGCAGTATTTT
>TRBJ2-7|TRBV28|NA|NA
CASSVAGTDEEQYF
TGTGCCAGCAGTGTCGCGGGGACAGACGAGGAGCAGTACTTC
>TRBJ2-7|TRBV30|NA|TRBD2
CAWSEGTSVDEQYF
TGTGCCTGGAGTGAGGGGACTAGCGTCGACGAGCAGTACTTC
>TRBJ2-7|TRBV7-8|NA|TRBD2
CASSLVLAGGYEQYF
TGTGCCAGCAGCTTAGTACTAGCGGGAGGGTACGAGCAGTACTTC
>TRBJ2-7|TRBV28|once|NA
CASCGTLPNYEQYF
TGTGCCAGCTGCGGGACCCTGCCCAACTACGAGCAGTACTTC
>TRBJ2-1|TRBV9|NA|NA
CASSMDYNEQFF
TGTGCCAGCAGCATGGACTACAATGAGCAGTTCTTC
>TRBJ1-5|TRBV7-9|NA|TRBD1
CASSPLSGQGGQPQHF
TGTGCCAGCAGCCCCCTTTCCGGACAGGGCGGTCAGCCCCAGCATTTT
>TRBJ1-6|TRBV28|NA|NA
CASSFPRLPLHF
TGTGCCAGCAGTTTCCCACGGTTACCCCTCCACTTT
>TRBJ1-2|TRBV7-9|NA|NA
CASSFAAGYGYTF
TGTGCCAGCAGCTTCGCGGCCGGCTATGGCTACACCTTC
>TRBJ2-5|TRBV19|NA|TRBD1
CASSLGTVQETQYF
TGTGCCAGTAGCCTAGGGACAGTTCAAGAGACCCAGTACTTC
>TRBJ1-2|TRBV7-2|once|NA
CASIFSGTGGDYGYTF
TGTGCCAGCATTTTTTCCGGGACCGGCGGAGACTATGGCTACACCTTC
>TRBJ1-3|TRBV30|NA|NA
CAWSSTVAGNTIYF
TGTGCCTGGAGTTCGACAGTCGCCGGAAACACCATATATTTT
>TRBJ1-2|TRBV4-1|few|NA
CASSQGRQGGNYGYTF
TGCGCCAGCAGCCAAGGCCGCCAGGGAGGTAACTATGGCTACACCTTC
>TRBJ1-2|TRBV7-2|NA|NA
CASSPSWTAKYYGYTF
TGTGCCAGCAGTCCTTCCTGGACAGCTAAATACTATGGCTACACCTTC
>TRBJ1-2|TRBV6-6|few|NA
CASSYRRGDGYTF
TGTGCCAGCAGTTATCGGAGGGGAGATGGCTACACCTTC
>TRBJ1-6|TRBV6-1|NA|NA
CASSHWNSPLHF
TGTGCCAGCAGTCACTGGAATTCACCCCTCCACTTT
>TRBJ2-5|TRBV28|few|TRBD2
CASSGLAAQYGETQYF
TGTGCCAGCAGCGGACTAGCGGCACAATATGGGGAGACCCAGTACTTC
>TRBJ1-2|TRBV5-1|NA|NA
CASSGGPGDGYTF
TGCGCCAGCAGCGGGGGCCCTGGGGATGGCTACACCTTC
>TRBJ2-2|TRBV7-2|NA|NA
CASSLDHRKSNTGELFF
TGTGCCAGCAGCTTAGATCACAGGAAATCGAACACCGGGGAGCTGTTTTTT
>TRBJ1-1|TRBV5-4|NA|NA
CASSQPLRGGKAEAFF
TGTGCCAGCAGCCAACCACTAAGGGGCGGTAAGGCTGAAGCTTTCTTT
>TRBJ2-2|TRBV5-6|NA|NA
CASSLESGNTGELFF
TGTGCCAGCAGCTTGGAATCAGGGAACACCGGGGAGCTGTTTTTT
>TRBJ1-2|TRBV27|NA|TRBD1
CASTSRTGNPLGGYTF
TGTGCCAGCACCAGCCGGACAGGCAACCCTCTGGGTGGCTACACCTTC
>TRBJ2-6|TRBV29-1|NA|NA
CSAYSGANVLTF
TGCAGCGCTTACTCTGGGGCCAACGTCCTGACTTTC
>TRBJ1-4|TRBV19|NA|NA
CASLGAANEKLFF
TGTGCCTCCCTAGGGGCAGCTAATGAAAAACTGTTTTTT
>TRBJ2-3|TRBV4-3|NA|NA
CASSQDLESTDTQYF
TGCGCCAGCAGCCAAGACCTTGAGAGCACAGATACGCAGTATTTT
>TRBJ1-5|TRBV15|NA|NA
CATSRERQGSQPQHF
TGTGCCACCAGCAGAGAACGGCAGGGAAGCCAGCCCCAGCATTTT